One and the same sample provided the 30 T cell receptor beta chains below, sequenced in a study of T cell responses to AZD1222 COVID-19 vaccine. Here immunoSEQ multiplex PCR was the method, and the copy in TCRdb shows in-frame clones only, minus some. The sample lists about 15,000 clones, 88% occurring once. This specimen consisted of peripheral blood, obtained 28 days after the second AZD1222 dose. The receptors originated from an adult who received the AZD1222 COVID-19 vaccine.

The J gene is TRBJ1-3, the V gene TRBV5-1; D may be TRBD1 (6 bases). Germline V gives CDR1 SGHRS, CDR2 YFSETQ. The CDR3 contains 17 residues. V gave up 0 bases and J gave up 4 bases, with 17 bases separating them. The CDR3 protein is CASSLVPGAGEGNTIYF. The CDR3 coding sequence is TGCGCCAGCAGCTTGGTCCCAGGGGCGGGAGAAGGAAACACCATATATTTT. Variable domain in full (rest from reference TRBV5-1 and TRBJ1-3): KAGVTQTPRYLIKTRGQQVTLSCSPISGHRSVSWYQQTPGQGLQFLFEYFSETQRNKGNFPGRFSGRQFSNSRSEMNVSTLELGDSALYLCASSLVPGAGEGNTIYFGEGSWLTVV.

This chain connects TRBV7-9 to TRBJ1-5; D not certain. V was trimmed by 5 bases and J by 3 bases, leaving 17 bases between them. CDR1 and CDR2 from the germline V gene are SEHNR and FQNEAQ (reference sequence). This CDR3 spans 16 amino acids. CDR3 nucleotide sequence: TGTGCCAGCAGCCAAAGTGGGGTGGGAAACAATCAGCCCCAGCATTTT. It codes for CASSQSGVGNNQPQHF.

V and J are TRBV2 and TRBJ2-5, with TRBD1 matching 10 bases. The CDR3 runs to 14 residues. V dropped 4 bases and J dropped 4; count of bases not matched to a gene: 3. CDR1 and CDR2 (germline): SNHLY, FYNNEI. The CDR3 nucleotides are TGTGCCAGCAGTGCCGACAGGGGGCGAGAGACCCAGTACTTC. This encodes CASSADRGRETQYF.

This chain uses TRBV3-1 (or the pseudogene TRBV3-2) with TRBJ1-1; no clear D gene. Per the germline V gene, CDR1 is LGHDT and CDR2 is YNNKEL (reference sequence). The ends were cut back, 4 bases at V and 4 bases at J, with 10 bases in the middle. The length of the CDR3 is 13 residues. Written as DNA, the CDR3 is TGTGCCAGCAGCCGAGCTAAGGGCACTGAAGCTTTCTTT. Its translation is CASSRAKGTEAFF.

The genes are TRBV6-5 and TRBJ1-4; a weak D match, TRBD1 (5 bases). The CDR3 spans 12 residues. The V gene's germline CDR1 is MNHEY and CDR2 SVGAGI. The germline V and J ends were trimmed by 6 bases and 7 bases, with 9 bases remaining between them. This CDR3 is CASSWDGEKLFF. The CDR3 DNA is TGTGCCAGCAGCTGGGACGGTGAAAAACTGTTTTTT.

V and J are TRBV4-3 and TRBJ2-1; tentatively, D is TRBD2 (6 bases). With 8 bases removed from V and 0 bases from J, the gap between germline ends came to 14 bases. Per germline, CDR1 LGHNA and CDR2 YSLEER. The CDR3 has 15 residues. The CDR3 sequence: CASATRGSSYNEQFF. The CDR3 DNA follows: TGCGCCAGCGCAACCCGGGGGAGCTCCTACAATGAGCAGTTCTTC.

The chain carries TRBV4-3 and TRBJ2-1, with TRBD2 matching over 11 bases. This CDR3 spans 16 amino acids. From germline, CDR1 is LGHNA and CDR2 YSLEER. V lost 0 bases and J lost 7; bases outside the gene matches: 5. The CDR3 loop reads CASSQERLAGPNEQFF. The DNA for the CDR3 is TGCGCCAGCAGCCAAGAGCGACTAGCGGGGCCTAATGAGCAGTTCTTC.

This clone was seen a single time. V and J are TRBV10-3 and TRBJ1-2; TRBD1 agrees at 8 bases. V shed 6 bases, J shed 9 bases, and the junction held 9 bases outside the gene matches. The CDR3 loop spans 13 amino acids. Germline loops: CDR1 ENHRY, CDR2 SYGVKD. The DNA of the CDR3 is TGTGCCATCAGGAATACAGGGGGGGAAAGCTACACCTTC. As protein: CAIRNTGGESYTF.

V gene TRBV15 combines with J gene TRBJ2-1; TRBD1 might be the D (5 bases). The CDR3 consists of 18 residues. V lost 0 bases and J 7 bases, leaving 22 bases between the germline ends. Germline lookup yields CDR1 LNHNV and CDR2 YYDKDF (reference sequence). The CDR3 DNA reads as TGTGCCACCAGCAGAGATATAGGACGGCAGGGAATTGTGAATGAGCAGTTCTTC. Residues: CATSRDIGRQGIVNEQFF.

This rearrangement joins TRBV6-5 to TRBJ1-2; 7 bases are a match to TRBD1. With 6 bases clipped from V and 4 bases from J, the junction kept 11 bases outside the gene matches. Germline V gene lookup returns CDR1 MNHEY and CDR2 SVGAGI. This CDR3 is built from 15 residues. The chain's CDR3 is CASRAGGRDSYGYTF. In DNA form, the CDR3 reads TGTGCCAGCAGAGCCGGGGGAAGGGACAGCTATGGCTACACCTTC.

The rearrangement uses TRBV7-2 and TRBJ2-5; a possible D gene is TRBD2 (5 bases). The CDR3 sequence is 14 residues long. The V gene's germline CDR1 is SGHTA and CDR2 FQGNSA. V gave up 6 bases and J gave up 3 bases, with 14 bases separating them. CDR3 nucleotide sequence: TGTGCCAGCAGAGCGGCGGCAGCGAAAGAGACCCAGTACTTC. It translates to CASRAAAAKETQYF.

This chain connects TRBV27 to TRBJ2-7, with TRBD1 matching 8 bases. CDR1 is MNHEY, CDR2 SMNVEV, per germline (reference sequence). The CDR3 has 14 residues. J gave up 3 bases and V 5 bases, and 6 bases lay outside the gene matches. CDR3 in DNA: TGTGCCAGCAGTCTACCAGGGGGCGGCTACGAGCAGTACTTC. This encodes CASSLPGGGYEQYF.

The CDR3 region is CASSIQSQPQHF. The CDR3 nucleotides are TGTGCCAGTAGTATCCAAAGTCAGCCCCAGCATTTT. The gene calls are TRBV19 and TRBJ1-5, with unresolved D. The V and J ends lost 3 bases and 6 bases respectively, with 6 bases between them. Per the germline V gene, CDR1 is LNHDA and CDR2 is SQIVND (reference sequence). The CDR3 has 12 amino acids.

The V call is TRBV15, the J call TRBJ2-1; a weak D match, TRBD2 (6 bases). Trimming shortened V by 0 bases and J by 2 bases, and 8 bases separated the two germline ends. This CDR3 comprises 15 residues. From germline, CDR1 is LNHNV and CDR2 YYDKDF (reference sequence). The CDR3 coding sequence is TGTGCCACCAGCAGAGACGCGGGGACCTACAATGAGCAGTTCTTC. Translating gives CATSRDAGTYNEQFF.

The chain combines TRBV21-1 with TRBJ2-7; the table's D call TRBD1 went unverified against the DNA. TRBV21-1 represents a pseudogene. The CDR3 spans 15 residues. CDR3 sequence: CASSNEKQKGDEQYF. Here the CDR3 DNA reads TGTGCCAGCAGCAATGAGAAACAAAAGGGGGACGAGCAGTACTTC.

This clone showed up just once. V gene TRBV7-9 combines with J gene TRBJ2-7; the match to TRBD2 covers 8 bases. The CDR3 contains 14 residues. Germline V lookup: CDR1 SEHNR, CDR2 FQNEAQ (reference sequence). V lost 7 bases, J lost 4 bases, and 9 bases stayed unmatched. CDR3: CASTPSGRGYEQYF. CDR3 nucleotide sequence: TGTGCCAGCACCCCGAGCGGGAGAGGGTACGAGCAGTACTTC.

The rearrangement links TRBV6-5 to TRBJ2-7, with TRBD2 matching over 12 bases. Germline trimming cut 6 bases from V and 0 bases from J; bases unmatched to any gene: 3. Germline V gives CDR1 MNHEY, CDR2 SVGAGI. This CDR3 region has 15 residues. The CDR3 region is CASSSTSGSSYEQYF. The CDR3 DNA reads as TGTGCCAGCAGCTCGACTAGCGGGAGCTCCTACGAGCAGTACTTC.

This chain links TRBV7-2 with TRBJ2-3, with 8 bases that match TRBD2. The ends lost 2 bases at V and 1 base at J; junction bases unmatched: 14. The CDR3 runs 19 residues. CDR1 is SGHTA and CDR2 is FQGNSA in the germline V gene. The CDR3 sequence: CASSLNSGISLGGTDTQYF. The DNA of the CDR3 is TGTGCCAGCAGCTTAAATAGCGGGATATCCCTAGGGGGCACAGATACGCAGTATTTT.

This clone was found a few times. CDR3 DNA: TGTGCCAGCAGCGTAGGGCAGCTCCAAGAGACCCAGTACTTC. Translated, it gives CASSVGQLQETQYF. The chain links TRBV9 to TRBJ2-5; D is undetermined. Germline CDR1 and CDR2: SGDLS and YYNGEE. V lost 0 bases to trimming and J lost 1 base, with 7 bases between them. The CDR3 runs 14 residues.

The chain joins TRBV14 to TRBJ2-3, with 8 bases that match TRBD1. V lost 0 bases, J lost 1 base, and 3 bases stayed unmatched. The CDR3 sequence is 16 residues long. In germline, CDR1 is SGHDN, CDR2 FVKESK. The CDR3 spells CASSQDMGQGTDTQYF. The CDR3 DNA sequence: TGTGCCAGCAGCCAAGATATGGGACAGGGCACAGATACGCAGTATTTT.

This clone came up a few times. The chain links TRBV19 to TRBJ2-1; the D is unclear. Germline-derived CDR1 and CDR2 are LNHDA and SQIVND (reference sequence). The CDR3 runs 12 residues. The V and J ends lost 0 bases and 7 bases respectively, with 4 bases between them. Here the CDR3 reads CASSIEPNEQFF. The CDR3 nucleotides are TGTGCCAGTAGTATAGAGCCGAATGAGCAGTTCTTC. Full variable domain (rest looked up from reference TRBV19 and TRBJ2-1): DGGITQSPKYLFRKEGQNVTLSCEQNLNHDAMYWYRQDPGQGLRLIYYSQIVNDFQKGDIAEGYSVSREKKESFPLTVTSAQKNPTAFYLCASSIEPNEQFFGPGTRLTVL.

The chain combines TRBV29-1 with TRBJ2-1; 7 nucleotides align to TRBD2. The junction had 8 bases not matched to a gene; V was cut back by 4 bases and J by 8 bases. This CDR3 has 13 amino acids. Per germline, CDR1 SQVTM and CDR2 ANQGSEA. The DNA of the CDR3 is TGCAGCGTTGTTGAAGCGGGATTCGATGAGCAGTTCTTC. The encoded protein is CSVVEAGFDEQFF.

The rearrangement links TRBV12-3 or TRBV12-4 to TRBJ2-3; 7 bases fit TRBD2. This CDR3 spans 12 amino acids. The V and J ends lost 8 bases and 2 bases, in that order; junction bases with no gene match: 1. CDR3: CASRDYTDTQYF. As DNA, the CDR3 is TGTGCCAGCCGGGACTACACAGATACGCAGTATTTT.

V is TRBV29-1 and J is TRBJ2-1; D might be TRBD2 (5 bases). In germline, CDR1 is SQVTM, CDR2 ANQGSEA. The CDR3 sequence is 13 residues long. V shed 7 bases and J shed 5 bases, with 15 bases lying between them. The CDR3 loop reads CSAVTGLDNEQFF. For the CDR3, the DNA is TGCAGCGCCGTGACGGGATTAGACAATGAGCAGTTCTTC.

CDR3 residues: CSALMEGQYF. Written as DNA, the CDR3 is TGCAGTGCTCTTATGGAGGGGCAGTACTTC. The chain joins TRBV20-1 to TRBJ2-7; TRBD2 is a possible D gene (6 bases). Germline assignment: CDR1 DFQATT and CDR2 SNEGSKA (reference sequence). V gave up 5 bases and J gave up 9 bases, with 11 bases separating them. CDR3 length: 10 residues.

The chain links TRBV19 to TRBJ2-7, with 8 bases matching TRBD1. This CDR3 contains 14 residues. J gave up 1 base and V 4 bases, and 3 bases lay outside the gene matches. Germline CDR1 LNHDA, CDR2 SQIVND (reference sequence). The CDR3 is CASSRGTGSYEQYF. The CDR3 coding sequence is TGTGCCAGTAGTAGGGGGACAGGATCCTACGAGCAGTACTTC.

In DNA form, the CDR3 reads TGTGCCAGCAGCTCGACAGGGGTTCGGGAGACCCAGTACTTC. Translation: CASSSTGVRETQYF. The V and J genes are TRBV7-2 and TRBJ2-5; the match to TRBD1 covers 8 bases. The V gene's germline CDR1 is SGHTA and CDR2 FQGNSA. The CDR3 spans 14 residues. With 4 bases clipped from V and 5 bases from J, the junction kept 6 bases outside the gene matches.

The chain employs TRBV28 and TRBJ1-5, with 7 bases that match TRBD1. CDR3 size: 14 residues. Germline-derived CDR1 and CDR2 are MDHEN and SYDVKM. V dropped 5 bases and J dropped 6; count of bases not matched to a gene: 7. CDR3 nucleotide sequence: TGTGCCAGCAGTCTGACAGGGTCTAGTCAGCCCCAGCATTTT. Protein: CASSLTGSSQPQHF. Together with reference TRBV28 and TRBJ1-5, the CDR3 gives the full variable domain: DVKVTQSSRYLVKRTGEKVFLECVQDMDHENMFWYRQDPGLGLRLIYFSYDVKMKEKGDIPEGYSVSREKKERFSLILESASTNQTSMYLCASSLTGSSQPQHFGDGTRLSIL.

This clone turned up a few times. The chain links TRBV11-2 to TRBJ2-2; 8 bases are a match to TRBD2. The CDR3 loop spans 15 amino acids. J was trimmed by 1 base and V by 5 bases; bases with no gene match: 3. Germline loops: CDR1 SGHAT, CDR2 FQNNGV. The CDR3 here is CASSVAGLNTGELFF. The CDR3 nucleotides are TGTGCCAGCAGCGTAGCGGGGCTGAACACCGGGGAGCTGTTTTTT.

This sequence joins TRBV3-1 (or the pseudogene TRBV3-2) and TRBJ2-5; 10 nucleotides line up with TRBD1. The CDR3 has 16 amino acids. Germline V lookup: CDR1 LGHDT, CDR2 YNNKEL (reference sequence). V lost 1 base, J lost 3 bases, and 5 bases stayed unmatched. The CDR3 nucleotides are TGTGCCAGCAGCCAAGGTTCCGGGACAGGGGAAGAGACCCAGTACTTC. This encodes CASSQGSGTGEETQYF.